This TCR beta chain is drawn from a study of cytomegalovirus exposure and HLA in healthy donors. Turning to this clone: Its antigen is unidentified.

The V gene's germline CDR1 is SGHTA and CDR2 FQGNSA. Trimming left V 2 bases short and J 3 bases short, with 23 bases between. This CDR3 comprises 18 residues. It was with 60 Vbeta and 13 Jbeta primers that the PCR ran. This table comes from immunoSEQ multiplex PCR, and its TCRdb copy is limited to in-frame clones, with some not included. Among 50,000 or so clones listed, 81% were seen once. Broader study findings: HLA restriction was apparent for most CMV-associated TCR beta chains in a later analysis. In vitro work confirmed that three CMV-associated chains recognize CMV antigens. At a 0.05 false discovery rate, a later analysis found 15,000 to 20,000 TCR beta sequences to be associated with HLA alleles.

The rearrangement uses TRBV7-2 and TRBJ2-7; possibly TRBD1 for D (6 bases). This clonotype was sampled from a boy aged 5-17 years in good health and CMV-seropositive. Sequenced sample: PBMCs. The DNA of the CDR3 is TGTGCCAGCAGCTTAAGTTTGGGGGCTACGCTAGTCTACTACGAGCAGTACTTC. Its protein is CASSLSLGATLVYYEQYF.